This TCR beta chain was captured by sequencing in a study of T cell changes during pregnancy in multiple sclerosis. The germline CDR1 and CDR2 sequences are SGHRS and YFSETQ. Trimming stripped 4 bases from V and 2 bases from J, with 12 bases between. This CDR3 contains 14 residues. Libraries were prepared by immunoSEQ multiplex PCR; TCRdb keeps only in-frame clonotypes and omits some of them. This sample has approximately 53,000 clones, with around nine tenths found just once. The starting material was CD4+ T cells from peripheral blood mononuclear cells, obtained before pregnancy. The receptor was derived from a female donor with multiple sclerosis, enrolled in a pregnancy study. This chain links TRBV5-1 with TRBJ2-5; a possible D gene is TRBD2 (6 bases). The CDR3 DNA follows: TGCGCCAGCAGCCGGGGGATTTATCAAGAGACCCAGTACTTC. Translating gives CASSRGIYQETQYF.